This TCR beta chain was sequenced during a study of shared clonotypes between healthy human individuals. Study results and limitations: Clonotype sharing levels among donors were expected to vary with sequencing depth. The study found lower generation probabilities in non-shared clonotypes than in those shared by all four donors.

CDR3 length equals 14 residues. The V segment lost 4 bases and the J segment 7 bases; nucleotides outside the gene matches: 10. Per germline, CDR1 SGHNT and CDR2 YYREEE (reference sequence). The deep-level immunoSEQ assay was used. Splitting of each subset's genomic DNA was done evenly across several immunoSEQ plates. Using immunoSEQ multiplex PCR, the repertoire was profiled, and TCRdb retains in-frame clones only, with some absent. The sample has over 1.5 million clones; 95% to 99% are singletons. A remark on this clone: Antigen unknown.

Sequenced: naive CD4+ T cells sorted from blood. Subset defined: CD45RA+ positively selected. V and J are TRBV5-4 and TRBJ1-2; 7 bases align to TRBD1. The source is a man aged 25 to 40 in good health. CDR3 protein: CASSPRQGPFGYTF. The CDR3 DNA reads TGTGCCAGCAGCCCGCGACAGGGACCATTTGGCTACACCTTC.